This TCR beta chain stems from a study of blood T cell repertoires in COVID-19. About the study: COVID-19 samples from acute and convalescent phases originated in the United States, Italy and Spain.

Using immunoSEQ multiplex PCR, the repertoire was profiled, and TCRdb retains in-frame clones only, with some absent. Here the sample spans under 150,000 clones, roughly 80% being singletons. This CDR3 has 14 amino acids. Germline CDR1 reads SGDLS; CDR2 reads YYNGEE. V was pared by 6 bases and J by 1 base, with 13 bases between. Recruitment covered about 25 US areas and drew participants whose ages spanned roughly 18 to 100 years. Cohort assignment relied on participant-reported clinical history. The clonotype comes from a man in his forties or fifties with acute COVID-19. J is TRBJ1-2 and V is TRBV9; D may be TRBD1 (6 bases). Sequencing was carried out using PBMCs or T cells enriched from blood (not recorded which). The CDR3 region is CASTGTGLNYGYTF. CDR3 DNA sequence: TGTGCCAGCACGGGTACAGGGCTTAACTATGGCTACACCTTC.